These 16 T cell receptor beta chains originate from one sample sequenced in a study of T cell repertoires in cytomegalovirus infection. TCRdb called the reads again in MiXCR, with one record for every CDR3 protein. In the table there are 450,000 to 600,000 distinct CDR3 sequences, approximately 42% of which are singletons. Their antigens are not known. Sequencing used cultured PBMCs, obtained from culture after CMV antigen stimulation. The receptors here all came from a human donor in good health (CMV status not recorded). Some clones in this sample may be carry-over from other donors' samples.

This clonotype was seen only a few times. V usage is TRBV11-2 and J usage is TRBJ2-3, with a tentative D call TRBD1 (7 bases). Trimming stripped 8 bases from V and 0 bases from J, with 9 bases between. Germline values: CDR1 SGHAT, CDR2 FQNNGV. This CDR3 has 13 residues. CDR3 sequence: CASQGGSTDTQYF. CDR3 in DNA: TGTGCCAGCCAGGGGGGCAGCACAGATACGCAGTATTTT. Drawing the rest from reference TRBV11-2 and TRBJ2-3, the complete variable domain is EAGVAQSPRYKIIEKRQSVAFWCNPISGHATLYWYQQILGQGPKLLIQFQNNGVVDDSQLPKDRFSAERLKGVDSTLKIQPAKLEDSAVYLCASQGGSTDTQYFGPGTRLTVL.

Here the CDR3 reads CASRTSGIYFF. The CDR3 coding sequence is TGTGCCAGCAGGACTAGCGGGATCTATTTCTTC. The chain recombines TRBV6-2 or TRBV6-3 with TRBJ2-1, with 11 bases aligning to TRBD2. Germline trimming cut 6 bases from V and 16 bases from J; bases unmatched to any gene: 5. Germline V lookup: CDR1 MNHEY, CDR2 SVGEGT. This CDR3 comprises 11 residues.

This clonotype was recorded a few times. CDR3 amino acids: CASSHLQGDTEAFF. The DNA of the CDR3 is TGCGCCAGCAGCCATCTTCAGGGAGATACTGAAGCTTTCTTT. V gene TRBV4-1 combines with J gene TRBJ1-1, with D perhaps matching TRBD1 (5 bases). The V end lost 3 bases, the J end lost 5 bases, and 13 bases lay between the germline ends. CDR3 length: 14 amino acids. CDR1 is MGHRA and CDR2 is YSYEKL in the germline V gene.

The chain recombines TRBV7-2 with TRBJ2-1; a possible D gene is TRBD2 (5 bases). Germline CDR1 is SGHTA and CDR2 is FQGNSA. Trimming removed 2 bases at V and 4 bases at J, with 9 bases between. The CDR3 has 14 residues. The CDR3: CASSLQAVYNEQFF. In DNA, the CDR3 is TGTGCCAGCAGCTTACAAGCGGTATACAATGAGCAGTTCTTC.

This clonotype was observed a handful of times. The rearrangement joins TRBV10-3 to TRBJ2-5; D call uncertain. The CDR3 sequence is 12 residues long. Trimming cost V 1 base and J 1 base, with 1 base left between them. The germline V gene encodes CDR1 ENHRY and CDR2 SYGVKD. This CDR3 is CAISEFQETQYF. The DNA for the CDR3 is TGTGCCATCAGTGAGTTCCAAGAGACCCAGTACTTC.

The V gene is TRBV28, the J gene TRBJ2-7; 10 bases fit TRBD2. Germline lookup yields CDR1 MDHEN and CDR2 SYDVKM. The J segment lost 3 bases and the V segment lost 4 bases, leaving 6 bases of the junction unmatched. CDR3 length: 15 amino acids. CDR3 region: CASSSIAGGRYEQYF. The CDR3 nucleotides are TGTGCCAGCAGTTCCATAGCGGGGGGTCGCTACGAGCAGTACTTC.

This chain uses TRBV7-8 with TRBJ2-2; maybe TRBD2 (7 bases). The CDR3 contains 15 residues. Germline assignment: CDR1 SGHVS and CDR2 FQNEAQ. V was clipped by 9 bases and J by 5 bases, with 19 bases between them. This CDR3 reads CASRGGDKWTGELFF. DNA of the CDR3: TGTGCCAGTAGGGGGGGGGACAAATGGACCGGGGAGCTGTTTTTT.

There are a few counts of this clonotype. The chain couples TRBV19 to TRBJ1-6; perhaps TRBD1 as D (5 bases). Germline CDR1 and CDR2: LNHDA and SQIVND (reference sequence). V was shortened by 3 bases and J by 4 bases, with 10 bases between the two germline ends. This CDR3 contains 15 residues. This CDR3 is CASSIPGPYNSPLHF. The DNA of the CDR3 is TGTGCCAGTAGTATCCCGGGACCTTATAATTCACCCCTCCACTTT.

The chain has TRBV6-1 and TRBJ1-2, with 7 positions matching TRBD1. This CDR3 is 14 amino acids long. CDR1 and CDR2 from the germline V gene are MNHNS and SASEGT. The trim removed 5 bases at V and 9 bases at J, leaving 12 bases unmatched. CDR3 sequence: CASSYPGEGARYTF. The CDR3, as DNA: TGTGCCAGCAGTTACCCGGGAGAGGGGGCACGCTACACCTTC.

The chain couples TRBV25-1 to TRBJ1-4, with a tentative D call TRBD1 (6 bases). The CDR3 runs to 13 residues. Germline V gives CDR1 MGHDK, CDR2 SYGVNS. V was shortened by 5 bases and J by 3 bases, with 7 bases between the two germline ends. The CDR3 DNA reads as TGTGCCAGCAGTAAGGGGGCTAATGAAAAACTGTTTTTT. Translating it yields CASSKGANEKLFF.

The V call is TRBV12-3 or TRBV12-4, the J call TRBJ1-2; D is uncertain. This CDR3 comprises 11 residues. The V end lost 5 bases, the J end lost 6 bases, and 7 bases lay between the germline ends. For the CDR3, the DNA is TGTGCCAGCAGTCTCTCGGATGGCTACACCTTC. Translating it yields CASSLSDGYTF.

This clonotype was observed once. V usage is TRBV6-1 and J usage is TRBJ2-2; a possible D gene is TRBD1 (5 bases). V was trimmed by 10 bases and J by 5 bases, leaving 11 bases between them. This CDR3 region has 12 residues. Germline values: CDR1 MNHNS, CDR2 SASEGT. CDR3 loop: CATSRGTGELFF. CDR3 in DNA: TGTGCCACTTCTAGGGGAACCGGGGAGCTGTTTTTT.

This rearrangement joins TRBV6-5 to TRBJ2-7, with TRBD1 matching 7 bases. With V trimmed by 6 bases and J by 4 bases, 9 bases remained unmatched. This CDR3 contains 14 residues. Germline CDR1 is MNHEY and CDR2 is SVGAGI. As DNA, the CDR3 is TGTGCCAGCAGGGGCCGACAGGGCGGTTACGAGCAGTACTTC. This sequence encodes CASRGRQGGYEQYF.

The rearrangement uses TRBV2 and TRBJ2-2, with 13 bases aligning to TRBD2. The trim removed 7 bases at V and 2 bases at J, leaving 13 bases unmatched. The CDR3 is 19 amino acids. Germline V gene sequence: CDR1 SNHLY, CDR2 FYNNEI. CDR3 residues: CASIRAPGTSGINTGELFF. The DNA of the CDR3 is TGTGCCAGCATCCGAGCCCCCGGGACTAGCGGGATAAACACCGGGGAGCTGTTTTTT.

The V gene is TRBV20-1, the J gene TRBJ1-5; D uncertain. CDR3 length: 14 amino acids. Germline V CDR1 and CDR2: DFQATT, SNEGSKA (reference sequence). Deletions cut 2 bases from V and 7 bases from J, with 15 bases between. The CDR3 DNA is TGCAGTGCTAGATCGAGTCATTCGGGACAGCCCCAGCATTTT. This encodes CSARSSHSGQPQHF.

At least ten counts were recorded for this clonotype. This chain joins TRBV7-8 and TRBJ2-7; D unclear. The CDR3 covers 13 residues. Per germline, CDR1 SGHVS and CDR2 FQNEAQ. Trimming pared 3 bases from V and 2 bases from J, leaving 8 bases between. The chain's CDR3 is CASSFTPPYEQYF. The CDR3 DNA is TGTGCCAGCAGCTTCACTCCTCCCTACGAGCAGTACTTC.